This T cell receptor beta chain is from a study of tumour-infiltrating T cells in Burkitt lymphoma. Across the study: This cohort included all epidemiological subtypes of Burkitt lymphoma. Overall and progression-free survival were predicted by productive clonality. Study-wide findings and caveats: Many Burkitt lymphoma patients shared several public clonotypes.

Turning to this clone: As yet, its antigen is unknown.

The method was immunoSEQ multiplex PCR; TCRdb's version includes in-frame clones alone and lacks a portion of them. The sample contains about 46,000 clones, around a third of which appear only once. This receptor was identified in a human donor with Burkitt lymphoma. What was sequenced was tumor tissue.

In DNA, the CDR3 is TGTGCCAGCTCACCTGACGGAGTAGCTAACTATGGCTACACCTTC. Its protein product is CASSPDGVANYGYTF. The gene calls are TRBV18 and TRBJ1-2; D is ambiguous. The CDR3 has 15 amino acids. V lost 3 bases and J lost 0, with 11 bases in between. CDR1 and CDR2 (germline): KGHSH, LQKENI. The full variable domain, with the rest looked up from reference TRBV18 and TRBJ1-2, is NAGVMQNPRHLVRRRGQEARLRCSPMKGHSHVYWYRQLPEEGLKFMVYLQKENIIDESGMPKERFSAEFPKEGPSILRIQQVVRGDSAAYFCASSPDGVANYGYTFGSGTRLTVV.